These T cell receptor beta chains were read from a single sample in a study of T cell responses to AZD1222 COVID-19 vaccine. The protocol was immunoSEQ multiplex PCR, while the TCRdb copy is restricted to in-frame clones and leaves out a portion. The repertoire has 75,000 to 100,000 clones, roughly 92% of them found once; the top ten carry roughly an eighth. The starting material was peripheral blood, obtained on day 0 of AZD1222 vaccination. The receptors derive from an adult in good health. Both conserved end residues are part of each CDR3.

v_call	j_call	cdr3_aa
TRBV7-9	TRBJ2-2	CASSPGGQNTGELFF
TRBV5-1	TRBJ2-3	CASSPPTGPKDTQYF
TRBV7-2	TRBJ2-1	CASRSSLSYNEQFF
TRBV19	TRBJ1-1	CASSMMPNTEAFF
TRBV5-5	TRBJ1-2	CASSLVPASSNYGYTF
TRBV19	TRBJ2-7	CASSGETGTVTYEQYF
TRBV10-3	TRBJ1-5	CAISRQGDQPQHF
TRBV9	TRBJ2-5	CASSAGRIQETQYF
TRBV11-2	TRBJ1-5	CASSGTGGRNQPQHF
TRBV24-1	TRBJ2-2	CATSDFSGRGGELFF
TRBV19	TRBJ1-1	CASSLRQSNTEAFF
TRBV5-1	TRBJ2-5	CASSSGSMQETQYF
TRBV4-1	TRBJ2-5	CASSRLGLAGVQETQYF
TRBV19	TRBJ2-4	CASSLPLGQGNIQYF
TRBV29-1	TRBJ1-2	CSVTGGTYGYTF
TRBV7-9	TRBJ1-6	CASSSDGLVNSPLHF
TRBV5-1	TRBJ1-1	CASSSGQGVAEAFF
TRBV14	TRBJ1-6	CASSLRQGSGSSPLHF
TRBV7-2	TRBJ1-5	CASSLSQVSGQPQHF
TRBV7-2	TRBJ2-7	CASSLVVWLEQYF
TRBV4-2	TRBJ2-5	CASSQDWWKSQETQYF
TRBV7-9	TRBJ2-2	CASSLAASDTGELFF
TRBV30	TRBJ2-7	CALSGTGANFSSYEQYF
TRBV30	TRBJ1-2	CAWSDRVYYGYTF
TRBV29-1	TRBJ2-3	CSVVRLVGDTQYF
TRBV3-1/TRBV3-2	TRBJ2-1	CASSFSGTGTEQFF